This TCR beta chain was recovered during a study of beta chain features in type 1 diabetes. Study overall: Across all samples, fewer than 140 million sorted cells were examined. Study-level findings and limits: Among patients with Type 1 diabetes, TCRB CDR3s were moderately but significantly shorter in every one of the four CD4+ subsets. When cDNA is sequenced, cells with high TCR expression could be over-represented.

The study reverse transcribed the entire isolated RNA, so it sequenced expressed TCRB transcripts. It was found that naive, central memory and regulatory T cell samples averaged about 3.57 million reads. Clones were read by immunoSEQ multiplex PCR, and TCRdb kept only the in-frame ones, dropping some. The sample shows roughly 400,000 clones, 9.6% of them seen only once. The CDR3 loop spans 11 amino acids. Looked up from germline, CDR1 is LNHDA and CDR2 is SQIVND (reference sequence). V was clipped by 4 bases and J by 11 bases, with 11 bases between them. Cells sorted by CD45RO/CCR7/CD25/CD127/CD95/CD27 comprised CD4+ naive, central memory, regulatory and stem cell-like memory cells. As concerns this clone: Its antigen is still unknown.

The V and J genes are TRBV19 and TRBJ1-2; unclear D gene. The sample consisted of central memory CD4+ T cells from blood. This TCR was sampled from a man aged 25 to 40 with type 1 diabetes. The CDR3 reads CASSRQSEYTF. The DNA of the CDR3 is TGTGCCAGTAGTAGGCAGTCGGAGTACACCTTC.